This T cell receptor beta chain is drawn from a study of blood T cell repertoires in COVID-19 (dated by TCRdb to the early 2020s). Study-wide context: The collaborator samples originated in the United States, Italy and Spain and spanned the acute and convalescent phases of COVID-19. Samples came from the ongoing ImmuneRACE study (first 160 participants) plus 1,254 subjects from 6 global collaborators. The prospective study material was composed of cDNA or gDNA derived from T cells, B-cell-depleted T cells, or PBMCs. The dataset comprised deeply sampled blood TCRbeta repertoires from subjects exposed to, actively infected with, or recovered from COVID-19. Sample metadata almost always included a de-identified subject ID, COVID-19 status, age in years and sex. The repertoires were released in a freely available public database meant as a resource for research on the immune response to SARS-CoV-2. Where available, HLA class I and class II types were obtained from metadata supplied by the sample provider rather than from assay-based typing.

As regards this clone: Which antigen it targets is not known. The record has no base qualities; no much larger clone is one base away.

Study-wide conclusions, independent of this receptor: Clinical and demographic metadata were provided uncurated, with the amount varying by source and participant.

TCRbeta CDR3 regions were amplified from genomic DNA using the immunoSEQ Assay, a bias-controlled multiplex PCR. The paper's data handling went like this. The number of nucleated cells in each sample was estimated from the amplification of reference gene primers within the assay. Sequence reads were collapsed and filtered to measure the absolute abundance of every unique TCRbeta CDR3 rearrangement. For each sample, productive Simpson clonality was calculated by taking the square root of Simpson's diversity index across productive rearrangements. This immuneACCESS table, as held by TCRdb, lists in-frame sequences with V and J called but not all clones. Of the missing ones, under half trace to an unresolved V gene in checked studies; the others have no known cause. V, J and clone size were drawn from that table, and D and trimming were deduced from the DNA. Within this sample are approximately 200,000 clones, with roughly four fifths of them counted one time only. Together, the top ten hold about 12% of the sample.

Participants in the prospective study were enrolled through a virtual design, were aged 18 to 89 years, and lived in roughly 24 United States geographic areas. In the prospective study, cohorts were assigned on the basis of participant-reported clinical history obtained from a screening survey and a study questionnaire. For ImmuneRACE Cohort 3, a participant was defined as recovered based on two consecutive negative NP/OP PCR tests, clearance by a healthcare professional, or resolution of symptoms. In the prospective study, mobile phlebotomists collected whole blood, serum and a nasopharyngeal or oropharyngeal swab from each participant. Over a roughly 2-month period, participants in the prospective study had the option of providing additional blood draws and questionnaires. Prospective study blood samples were shipped either frozen or at room temperature before DNA extraction. Sequencing was carried out using PBMCs or T cells enriched from blood (not recorded which). This TCR was sampled from a middle-aged man who had recovered from COVID-19.

The sequence in DNA is TGCGCCAGCAGCTTCCGACAGGCCAACACCGGGGAGCTGTTTTTT. Its protein is CASSFRQANTGELFF. The sequence links TRBV5-1 to TRBJ2-2, with a tentative D gene TRBD1 over 6 matching bases. The CDR3 runs 15 amino acids, cysteine and phenylalanine included. Only CDR3 DNA remains: 45 bases, in frame from the first base. From a lookup of the germline V gene, CDR1 and CDR2 are SGHRS and YFSETQ. V is shortened by 2 bases, J by 2 bases, and the region joining them spans 10 bases.